This T cell receptor (beta chain) was found in a study of technical replicates of blood from a few donors. This clone was observed once. Germline lookup yields CDR1 LGHNA and CDR2 YSLEER. CDR3 length equals 17 residues. V trimming: 3 bases; J trimming: 5 bases; junction bases outside the gene matches: 11. The table came from immunoSEQ multiplex PCR; TCRdb's copy has only in-frame clones and leaves some out. In the table there are 67,000 or so clones, 80% to 95% of which are singletons. The rearrangement uses TRBV4-3 and TRBJ1-4; TRBD1 aligns across 8 bases. This sequence was found in a human donor in good health. The sequencing sample was made of T cells isolated from PBMCs. The CDR3 here is CASSQWARGQRNEKLFF. CDR3 coding DNA: TGCGCCAGCAGCCAGTGGGCCAGGGGGCAGAGAAATGAAAAACTGTTTTTT.